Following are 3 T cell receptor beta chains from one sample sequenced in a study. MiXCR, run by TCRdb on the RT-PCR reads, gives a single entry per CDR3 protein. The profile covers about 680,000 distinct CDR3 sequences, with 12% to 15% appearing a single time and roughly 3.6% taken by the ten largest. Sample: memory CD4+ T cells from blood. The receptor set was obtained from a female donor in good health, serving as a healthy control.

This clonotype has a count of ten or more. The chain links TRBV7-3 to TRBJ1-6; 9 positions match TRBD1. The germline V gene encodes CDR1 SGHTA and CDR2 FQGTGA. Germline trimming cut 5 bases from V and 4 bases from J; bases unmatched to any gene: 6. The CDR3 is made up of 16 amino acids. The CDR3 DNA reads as TGTGCCAGCAGCAAAGATGGGACAGGGTATAATTCACCCCTCCACTTT. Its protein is CASSKDGTGYNSPLHF.

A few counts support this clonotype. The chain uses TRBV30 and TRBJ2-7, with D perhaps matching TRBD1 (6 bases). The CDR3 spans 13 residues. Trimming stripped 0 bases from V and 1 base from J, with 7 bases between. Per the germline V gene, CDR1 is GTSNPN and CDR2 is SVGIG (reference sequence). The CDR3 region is CAWSVGQSYEQYF. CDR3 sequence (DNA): TGTGCCTGGAGTGTCGGACAGTCCTACGAGCAGTACTTC.

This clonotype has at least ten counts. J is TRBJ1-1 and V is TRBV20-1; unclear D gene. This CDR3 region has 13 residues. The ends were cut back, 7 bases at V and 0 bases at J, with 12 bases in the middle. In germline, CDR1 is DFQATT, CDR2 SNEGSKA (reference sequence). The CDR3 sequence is CSVTAGMNTEAFF. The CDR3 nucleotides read TGCAGTGTCACGGCCGGTATGAACACTGAAGCTTTCTTT.